This TCR beta chain was recorded in a study of molecular identifiers for immune sequencing clone quantification. TCRdb used MiXCR to reprocess the PCR reads, holding one entry per CDR3 protein. The profile shows under 650,000 distinct CDR3 sequences, 20% of them singletons. This CDR3 contains 20 residues. Trimming removed 6 bases from V and 2 bases from J; junction bases left unmatched: 16. Based on a CD8+CD4-CCR7+CD45RA+ profile, naive CD8 T cells were sorted. V usage is TRBV12-3 or TRBV12-4 and J usage is TRBJ2-1, with 13 nucleotides matching TRBD2. Material for sequencing was naive CD8+ T cells from blood, with Jurkat cell RNA spiked in. Indicated subset: FACS-sorted CD8+CD4-CCR7+CD45RA+ naive T cells. The receptor's source is a human donor in good health. Some libraries in this study had Jurkat cell RNA spiked in. Here the CDR3 reads CASSWKGGLAGLNTYNEQFF. DNA for the CDR3: TGTGCCAGCAGCTGGAAGGGGGGACTAGCGGGGTTGAACACCTACAATGAGCAGTTCTTC.